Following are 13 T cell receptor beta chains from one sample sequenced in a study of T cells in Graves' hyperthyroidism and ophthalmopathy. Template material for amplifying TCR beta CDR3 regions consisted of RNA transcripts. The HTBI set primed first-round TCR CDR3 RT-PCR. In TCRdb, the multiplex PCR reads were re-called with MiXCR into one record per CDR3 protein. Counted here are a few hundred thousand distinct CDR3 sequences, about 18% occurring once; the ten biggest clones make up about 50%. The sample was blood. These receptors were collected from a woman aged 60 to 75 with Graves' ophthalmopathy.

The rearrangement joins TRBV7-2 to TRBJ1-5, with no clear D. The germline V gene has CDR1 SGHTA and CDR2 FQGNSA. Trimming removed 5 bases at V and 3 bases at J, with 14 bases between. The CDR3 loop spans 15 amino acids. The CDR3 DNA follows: TGTGCCAGCAGCCTACAGCCGGGATTCAATCAGCCCCAGCATTTT. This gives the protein CASSLQPGFNQPQHF.

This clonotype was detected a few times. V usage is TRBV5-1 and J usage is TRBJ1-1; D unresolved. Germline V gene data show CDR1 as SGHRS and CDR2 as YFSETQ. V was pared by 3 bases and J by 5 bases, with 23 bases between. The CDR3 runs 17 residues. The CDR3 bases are TGCGCCAGCAGCTCGAAGGGAACACTGATCCAAGGAACTGAAGCTTTCTTT. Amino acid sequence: CASSSKGTLIQGTEAFF.

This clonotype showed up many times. This CDR3 reads CASNPYANYGYTF. In nucleotides, the CDR3 is TGTGCCAGCAATCCTTATGCTAACTATGGCTACACCTTC. The J gene is TRBJ1-2, the V gene TRBV28; no clear D. Trimming took 7 bases from V and 0 from J, leaving 9 bases between them. The germline gives CDR1 MDHEN, CDR2 SYDVKM. The CDR3 totals 13 residues.

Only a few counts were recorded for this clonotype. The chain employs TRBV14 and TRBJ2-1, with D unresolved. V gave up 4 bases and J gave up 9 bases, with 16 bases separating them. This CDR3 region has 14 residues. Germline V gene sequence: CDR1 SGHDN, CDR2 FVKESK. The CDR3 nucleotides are TGTGCCAGCAGCCCTCTCTTTGAGGTAGCTGAGCAGTTCTTC. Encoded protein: CASSPLFEVAEQFF.

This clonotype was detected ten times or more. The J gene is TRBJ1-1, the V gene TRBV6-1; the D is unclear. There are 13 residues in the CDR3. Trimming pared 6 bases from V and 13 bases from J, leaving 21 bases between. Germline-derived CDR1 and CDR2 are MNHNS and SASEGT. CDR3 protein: CASRPETRGSVFF. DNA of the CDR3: TGTGCCAGCAGGCCGGAAACACGTGGTAGCGTTTTCTTT.

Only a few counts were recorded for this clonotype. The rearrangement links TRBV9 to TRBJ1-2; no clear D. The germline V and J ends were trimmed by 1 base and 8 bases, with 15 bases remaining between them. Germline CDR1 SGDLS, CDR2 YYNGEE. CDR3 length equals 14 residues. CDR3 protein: CASSVNPSDGGYTF. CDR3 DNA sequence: TGTGCCAGCAGCGTAAATCCTTCCGATGGGGGCTACACCTTC.

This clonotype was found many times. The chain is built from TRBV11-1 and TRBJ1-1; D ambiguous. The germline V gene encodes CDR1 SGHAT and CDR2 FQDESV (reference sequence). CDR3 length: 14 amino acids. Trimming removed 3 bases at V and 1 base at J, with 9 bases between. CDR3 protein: CASSFSQENTEAFF. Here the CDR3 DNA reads TGTGCCAGCAGCTTTTCTCAGGAGAACACTGAAGCTTTCTTT.

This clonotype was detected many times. The CDR3 DNA sequence: TGTGCCAGCAGACTAGCGGGAGGAACCTACAATGAGCAGTTCTTC. Translation gives CASRLAGGTYNEQFF. The gene calls are TRBV7-2 and TRBJ2-1; 12 bases align to TRBD2. The trim removed 6 bases at V and 2 bases at J, leaving 2 bases unmatched. The CDR3 sequence is 15 residues long. Germline V gives CDR1 SGHTA, CDR2 FQGNSA. Variable domain in full (rest from reference TRBV7-2 and TRBJ2-1): GAGVSQSPSNKVTEKGKDVELRCDPISGHTALYWYRQSLGQGLEFLIYFQGNSAPDKSGLPSDRFSAERTGGSVSTLTIQRTQQEDSAVYLCASRLAGGTYNEQFFGPGTRLTVL.

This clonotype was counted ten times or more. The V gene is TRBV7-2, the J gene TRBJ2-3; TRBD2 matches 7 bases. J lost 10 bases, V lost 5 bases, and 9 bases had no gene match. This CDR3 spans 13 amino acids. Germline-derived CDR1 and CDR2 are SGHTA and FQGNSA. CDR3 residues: CASSVNAGVAQYF. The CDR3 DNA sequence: TGTGCCAGCAGCGTTAATGCGGGAGTTGCGCAGTATTTT.

This CDR3 reads CAWSVAGFTEAFF. The CDR3 nucleotides read TGTGCCTGGAGTGTAGCAGGGTTCACTGAAGCTTTCTTT. The V gene is TRBV30, the J gene TRBJ1-1; D might be TRBD1 (5 bases). The CDR3 loop spans 13 amino acids. Germline V CDR1 and CDR2: GTSNPN, SVGIG (reference sequence). Trimming left V 0 bases short and J 4 bases short, with 9 bases between.

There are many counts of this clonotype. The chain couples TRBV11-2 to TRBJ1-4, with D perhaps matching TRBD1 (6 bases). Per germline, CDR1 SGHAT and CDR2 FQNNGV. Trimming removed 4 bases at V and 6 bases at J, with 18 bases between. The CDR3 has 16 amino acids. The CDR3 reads CASSYTAGSGDEKLFF. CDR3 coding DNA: TGTGCCAGCAGCTACACCGCCGGGTCAGGGGATGAAAAACTGTTTTTT.

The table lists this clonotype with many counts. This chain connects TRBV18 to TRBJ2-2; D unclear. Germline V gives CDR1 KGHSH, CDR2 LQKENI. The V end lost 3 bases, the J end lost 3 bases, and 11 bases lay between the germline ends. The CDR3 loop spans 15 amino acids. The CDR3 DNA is TGTGCCAGCTCACCGGGCCGGACGGACACCGGGGAGCTGTTTTTT. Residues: CASSPGRTDTGELFF.

The CDR3 sequence: CASSLELGRYNEQFF. In nucleotides, the CDR3 is TGTGCCAGCAGCTTGGAACTAGGGCGATACAATGAGCAGTTCTTC. This chain uses TRBV5-6 with TRBJ2-1; TRBD2 might be the D (5 bases). V was cut by 0 bases and J by 4 bases, with 11 bases left in between. Per the germline V gene, CDR1 is SGHDT and CDR2 is YYEEEE. This CDR3 is built from 15 residues.